The 9 T cell receptor beta chains in this list originate from one sample, sequenced in a study of Ad26.COV2.S vaccination and SARS-CoV-2 variants. The treatment here: roughly 18 received Ad26.COV2.S at low or high dose, single or two shots; 5 received placebo; per-sample allocation not given. The investigators took samples on day 63 after the first vaccine or placebo injection. Using immunoSEQ multiplex PCR, the repertoire was profiled, and TCRdb retains in-frame clones only, with some absent. The repertoire holds 300,000 to 350,000 clones, with about 85% as singletons. The sequencing used peripheral blood, collected in a trial of Ad26.COV2.S vaccine versus placebo. The receptors shown here come from a person aged 18 to 59 who received the Ad26.COV2.S COVID-19 vaccine or a placebo.

The chain recombines TRBV27 with TRBJ1-4; D is unclear. CDR3 length: 14 amino acids. The V end was cut by 5 bases, the J end by 0 bases, with 7 bases between. Germline lookup yields CDR1 MNHEY and CDR2 SMNVEV (reference sequence). DNA of the CDR3: TGTGCCAGCAGTCTCGGCGCAACTAATGAAAAACTGTTTTTT. It specifies CASSLGATNEKLFF.

V usage is TRBV12-3 or TRBV12-4 and J usage is TRBJ1-2, with a tentative D call TRBD1 (5 bases). CDR3 size: 13 residues. The ends were cut back, 7 bases at V and 1 base at J, with 10 bases in the middle. CDR3 residues: CASTPQVNYGYTF. The CDR3 region has the DNA TGTGCCAGCACCCCACAGGTTAACTATGGCTACACCTTC.

The chain links TRBV7-9 to TRBJ2-7, with D uncertain. V lost 4 bases and J lost 3, with 10 bases in between. Germline V lookup: CDR1 SEHNR, CDR2 FQNEAQ (reference sequence). The CDR3 sequence is 13 residues long. CDR3 sequence (DNA): TGTGCCAGCAGCTCGACATCAGACTACGAGCAGTACTTC. This encodes CASSSTSDYEQYF.

CDR3 nucleotides: TGCGCCAGCAGCCCTACCGAAAGACAGGTCGGCTACACCTTC. Amino acids: CASSPTERQVGYTF. This chain connects TRBV5-1 to TRBJ1-2; possible D gene TRBD1, 6 bases. Per the germline V gene, CDR1 is SGHRS and CDR2 is YFSETQ. V dropped 4 bases and J dropped 8 bases, with 18 bases sitting between them. CDR3 size: 14 residues.

The V gene is TRBV6-2 or TRBV6-3, the J gene TRBJ1-5; D gene ambiguous. The CDR3 is 14 residues long. From germline, CDR1 is MNHEY and CDR2 SVGEGT. The V end lost 0 bases, the J end lost 9 bases, and 12 bases lay between the germline ends. In DNA form, the CDR3 reads TGTGCCAGCAGTTACTCTGGACGCCACGGGCCCCAGCATTTT. The encoded protein is CASSYSGRHGPQHF.

In its sample, this clone was seen once. The chain links TRBV10-3 to TRBJ2-2; 9 bases line up with TRBD2. V gave up 3 bases and J gave up 1 base; unmatched junction bases: 3. Germline CDR1 reads ENHRY; CDR2 reads SYGVKD. CDR3 size: 16 residues. The CDR3 loop reads CAISDSAGGNTGELFF. DNA for the CDR3: TGTGCCATCAGTGACTCAGCGGGGGGGAACACCGGGGAGCTGTTTTTT.

The chain is built from TRBV5-1 and TRBJ1-6; D is undetermined. Trimming left V 4 bases short and J 0 bases short, with 14 bases between. Per the germline V gene, CDR1 is SGHRS and CDR2 is YFSETQ. This CDR3 has 17 amino acids. The chain's CDR3 is CASSPRVVGSYNSPLHF. CDR3 coding DNA: TGCGCCAGCAGCCCCCGTGTCGTGGGCTCCTATAATTCACCCCTCCACTTT.

This chain uses TRBV5-8 with TRBJ2-5; TRBD1 matches at 8 bases. CDR1 is SGHTS, CDR2 YDEGEE, per germline. The CDR3 has 15 amino acids. The V and J ends lost 4 bases and 4 bases, in that order; junction bases with no gene match: 9. CDR3 amino acids: CASSHHPTGAETQYF. DNA of the CDR3: TGTGCCAGCAGCCACCACCCGACAGGGGCAGAGACCCAGTACTTC.

V gene TRBV6-5 combines with J gene TRBJ2-1; 8 bases match TRBD1. Germline CDR1 reads MNHEY; CDR2 reads SVGAGI. Trimming at V came to 4 bases and at J to 3 bases, leaving 8 bases not matched to a gene. This CDR3 has 16 residues. In nucleotides, the CDR3 is TGTGCCAGCAGTTCCACCGGGACAGGCCTCTACAATGAGCAGTTCTTC. Amino acid sequence: CASSSTGTGLYNEQFF.